This T cell receptor beta chain was sequenced in a study of cytomegalovirus exposure and HLA in healthy donors. Overall study findings and caveats: In a later analysis, TCR beta V- and J-gene trimming showed a link to a missense DCLRE1C variant. The authors considered a cluster of highly shared sequence variants likely to be a sequencing artifact.

PCR was performed using 60 Vbeta and 13 Jbeta primers. TCRdb's table, derived via immunoSEQ multiplex PCR, lists solely in-frame clones and lacks some. The sample includes 150,000 to 200,000 clones, roughly four fifths of them seen just once. The CDR3 loop spans 14 amino acids. Trimming left V 2 bases short and J 10 bases short, with 13 bases between. The germline V gene encodes CDR1 SGHNT and CDR2 YYREEE (reference sequence). This clone appeared many times. The antigen remains undetermined. The sequencing input was PBMCs. The chain links TRBV5-4 to TRBJ1-6; D is uncertain. The receptor comes from a woman aged 18-29 years in good health and CMV-seronegative. The chain's CDR3 is CASSLVSPESPLHF. The CDR3 DNA reads as TGTGCCAGCAGCTTAGTTTCCCCTGAGTCACCCCTCCACTTT. Full variable domain (missing parts from reference TRBV5-4 and TRBJ1-6): ETGVTQSPTHLIKTRGQQVTLRCSSQSGHNTVSWYQQALGQGPQFIFQYYREEENGRGNFPPRFSGLQFPNYSSELNVNALELDDSALYLCASSLVSPESPLHFGNGTRLTVT.